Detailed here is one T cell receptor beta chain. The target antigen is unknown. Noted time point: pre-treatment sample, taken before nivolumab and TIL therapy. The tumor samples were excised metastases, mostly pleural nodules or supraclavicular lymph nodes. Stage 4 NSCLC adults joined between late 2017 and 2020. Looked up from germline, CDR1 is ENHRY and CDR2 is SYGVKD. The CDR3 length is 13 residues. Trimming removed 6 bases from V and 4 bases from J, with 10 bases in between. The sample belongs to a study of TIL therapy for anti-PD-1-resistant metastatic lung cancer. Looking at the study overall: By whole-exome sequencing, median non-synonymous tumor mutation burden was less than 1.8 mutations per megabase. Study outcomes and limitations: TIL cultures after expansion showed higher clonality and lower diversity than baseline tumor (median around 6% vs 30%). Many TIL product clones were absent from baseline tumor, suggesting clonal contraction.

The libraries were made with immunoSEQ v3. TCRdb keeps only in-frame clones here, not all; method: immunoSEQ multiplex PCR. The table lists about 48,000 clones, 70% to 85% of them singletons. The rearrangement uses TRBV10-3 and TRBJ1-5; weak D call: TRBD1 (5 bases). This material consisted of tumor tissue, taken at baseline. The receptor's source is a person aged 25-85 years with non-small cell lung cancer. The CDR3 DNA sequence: TGTGCCATCAGCCCACAGGATAATCAGCCCCAGCATTTT. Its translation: CAISPQDNQPQHF.